These 11 T cell receptor beta chains came from one sample sequenced in a study of regulatory T cells in long-lasting Graves disease. Time point in this sample: persistent/refractory GD, antithyroid drugs over 5 years with positive TRAb. Extracted RNA from PBMCs served as the source of the TCR library. Assembly of TCR beta libraries relied on iRepertoire HTBI primers together with Arm-PCR of CDR3 regions. Each CDR3 protein gets one entry after TCRdb re-called the multiplex PCR reads with MiXCR. The repertoire holds about 460,000 distinct CDR3 sequences, with 22% as singletons. The sequences come from peripheral blood mononuclear cells (PBMCs), collected when the disease was refractory, from a patient treated with antithyroid drugs. The receptors were gathered from a female donor with Graves disease.

V gene TRBV3-1 combines with J gene TRBJ1-3, with 8 bases that match TRBD1. J was trimmed by 2 bases and V by 3 bases; bases with no gene match: 6. Germline V gene sequence: CDR1 LGHDT, CDR2 YNNKEL (reference sequence). The CDR3 is 16 amino acids. The CDR3 coding sequence is TGTGCCAGCAGCCAGGGAGGACAGGGAGCTGGAAACACCATATATTTT. This codes for CASSQGGQGAGNTIYF.

This clonotype came up many times. This rearrangement joins TRBV19 to TRBJ1-1, with a tentative D call TRBD1 (5 bases). V dropped 9 bases and J dropped 4 bases, with 15 bases sitting between them. This CDR3 contains 13 residues. Germline values: CDR1 LNHDA, CDR2 SQIVND (reference sequence). CDR3 loop: CASAGPRGTEAFF. The CDR3 DNA follows: TGTGCCAGCGCGGGACCCCGGGGCACTGAAGCTTTCTTT.

This clonotype was counted at least ten times. This chain links TRBV27 with TRBJ1-4; 8 positions match TRBD1. The germline V gene encodes CDR1 MNHEY and CDR2 SMNVEV (reference sequence). CDR3 length equals 15 residues. The trim removed 3 bases at V and 7 bases at J, leaving 7 bases unmatched. The CDR3 region is CASSLGRGPSEKLFF. The CDR3 DNA reads TGTGCCAGCAGTTTGGGCAGGGGGCCGAGTGAAAAACTGTTTTTT.

This clonotype was found many times. J is TRBJ1-5 and V is TRBV27, with a possible D match to TRBD1 (5 bases). The CDR3 has 14 amino acids. Trimming took off 2 bases at V and 3 bases at J, with 8 bases between the two ends. Germline loops: CDR1 MNHEY, CDR2 SMNVEV (reference sequence). CDR3 loop: CASSLRGFNQPQHF. The CDR3 nucleotides are TGTGCCAGCAGTTTAAGGGGATTCAATCAGCCCCAGCATTTT.

The table lists this clonotype with a count of one. The rearrangement joins TRBV6-1 to TRBJ2-1, with D tentatively TRBD1 (6 bases). From germline, CDR1 is MNHNS and CDR2 SASEGT. Trimming pared 5 bases from V and 4 bases from J, leaving 12 bases between. This CDR3 has 14 residues. Here the CDR3 reads CASSTQQGYNEQFF. In DNA form, the CDR3 reads TGTGCCAGCAGTACCCAACAGGGATACAATGAGCAGTTCTTC.

This clonotype was seen ten or more times. The chain couples TRBV12-3 or TRBV12-4 to TRBJ2-7, with TRBD1 identical over 7 bases. The ends lost 5 bases at V and 3 bases at J; junction bases unmatched: 19. The CDR3 extends over 18 amino acids. DNA of the CDR3: TGTGCCAGCAGTCTCCGGGACAGTACCGATCCTACAAGCTACGAGCAGTACTTC. It codes for CASSLRDSTDPTSYEQYF.

In its sample, this clonotype was seen many times. The chain combines TRBV7-2 with TRBJ2-7; D is uncertain. Germline CDR1 SGHTA, CDR2 FQGNSA. The CDR3 runs to 14 residues. The V gene lost 1 base and the J gene lost 5 bases, with 12 bases spanning the gap. The CDR3 nucleotides are TGTGCCAGCAGCTTAGGCCAATTCGTCCACGAGCAGTACTTC. Translated, it gives CASSLGQFVHEQYF.

On this clonotype itself: Just one base apart from a much larger clone, this may be a read error. The chain links TRBV7-2 to TRBJ2-7; D gene uncertain. The CDR3 sequence is 15 residues long. V lost 4 bases and J lost 2, with 15 bases in between. Germline CDR1 is SGHTA and CDR2 is FQGNSA. The CDR3 spells CASSSRSQTPYEQYF. The CDR3 DNA reads as TGTGCCAGCAGCTCCAGGTCACAGACCCCCTACGAGCAGTACTTC.

This clonotype has ten or more counts. The chain uses TRBV6-2 or TRBV6-3 and TRBJ1-5, with D unclear. Per germline, CDR1 MNHEY and CDR2 SVGEGT. This CDR3 contains 13 residues. Trimming removed 2 bases at V and 5 bases at J, with 7 bases between. The CDR3 protein is CASSYRQHQPQHF. The CDR3 bases are TGTGCCAGCAGTTACCGTCAACATCAGCCCCAGCATTTT.

In its sample, this clonotype was seen a few times. The V call is TRBV14, the J call TRBJ1-1; D may be TRBD1 (5 bases). Germline CDR1 and CDR2: SGHDN and FVKESK. V was shortened by 1 base and J by 4 bases, with 16 bases between the two germline ends. The CDR3 consists of 16 residues. This CDR3 reads CASSQGLGGYSTEAFF. The CDR3, as DNA: TGTGCCAGCAGCCAAGGTCTTGGGGGTTACAGCACTGAAGCTTTCTTT.

The sample holds many counts of this clonotype. The CDR3 loop is CSARSRAGLNTGELFF. The CDR3 nucleotides read TGCAGTGCTAGGAGCCGGGCGGGTCTTAACACCGGGGAGCTGTTTTTT. J is TRBJ2-2 and V is TRBV20-1, with D maybe TRBD2 (5 bases). Per germline, CDR1 DFQATT and CDR2 SNEGSKA (reference sequence). Trimming took 3 bases from V and 2 from J, leaving 16 bases between them. There are 16 residues in the CDR3.